This T cell receptor (beta chain) is drawn from a study of blood T cell repertoires in COVID-19. This clone has a handful of counts. Trimming cost V 5 bases and J 4 bases; bases outside gene matches: 7. Germline V gene lookup returns CDR1 LNHDA and CDR2 SQIVND (reference sequence). The CDR3 totals 15 residues. In Seattle, patients joined the study during active infection and were tracked longitudinally. The repertoire was sequenced with immunoSEQ multiplex PCR; TCRdb's copy has only in-frame clones and lacks some. Here the sample spans just under 350,000 clones, about 90% being singletons. This clonotype was obtained from a woman between 50 and 59 years old with COVID-19, enrolled during active disease. The chain carries TRBV19 and TRBJ2-2; 7 nucleotides line up with TRBD2. Sample: peripheral blood. CDR3 sequence (DNA): TGTGCCAGTAGTCTATGGGGGGAGGGCACCGGGGAGCTGTTTTTT. It yields the protein CASSLWGEGTGELFF.